There are a few counts of the clone carrying this T cell receptor beta chain. Its antigen remains unknown. Trimming at V came to 6 bases and at J to 6 bases, leaving 4 bases not matched to a gene. The CDR3 loop spans 13 amino acids. From germline, CDR1 is LNHDA and CDR2 SQIVND (reference sequence). This entry is derived from a study of blood T cells in healthy people across ages. Study observations and caveats: Whereas aged donors had fewer naive CD4+ cells, long-lived donors had more of them and higher diversity.

For the second PCR, which ran for roughly 6 to 11 cycles, a sample-barcoded 5' primer and a J-beta primer mix were used. TCRdb recomputed calls from the 5' RACE reads with MiXCR, one row per CDR3 protein. The sample carries about 590,000 distinct CDR3 sequences, under 30% recorded once. The chain uses TRBV19 and TRBJ1-5; 8 bases map to TRBD1. The TCR was taken from an elderly woman in good health. Specimen: blood. Here the CDR3 reads CASSGQGTQPQHF. The CDR3 region has the DNA TGTGCCAGTAGCGGACAGGGAACTCAGCCCCAGCATTTT.